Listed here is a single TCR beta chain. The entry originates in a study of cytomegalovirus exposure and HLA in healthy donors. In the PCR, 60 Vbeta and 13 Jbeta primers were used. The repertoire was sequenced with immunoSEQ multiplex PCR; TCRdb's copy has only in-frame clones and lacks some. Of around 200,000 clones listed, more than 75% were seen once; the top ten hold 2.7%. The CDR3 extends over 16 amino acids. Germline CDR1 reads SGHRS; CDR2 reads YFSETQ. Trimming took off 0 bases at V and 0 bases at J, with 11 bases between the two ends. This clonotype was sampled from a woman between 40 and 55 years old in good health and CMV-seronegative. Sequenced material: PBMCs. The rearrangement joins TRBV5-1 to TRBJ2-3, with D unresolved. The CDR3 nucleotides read TGCGCCAGCAGCTTGGGACTCCTACACAGCACAGATACGCAGTATTTT. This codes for CASSLGLLHSTDTQYF.